Listed here is a single T cell receptor (beta chain). The CDR3 runs 15 residues. In germline, CDR1 is SGHAT, CDR2 FQDESV (reference sequence). Unmatched junction bases numbered 7, after V lost 8 bases and J lost 0 bases. The record originates from a study of blood T cell repertoires in COVID-19. As for the study in general: Sites across the United States, Italy and Spain contributed samples from acute and convalescent COVID-19. The cDNA or gDNA used as material had been derived from T cells, B-cell-depleted T cells, or PBMCs.

Original handling: Cell counts per sample came from amplifying reference gene primers. The data were produced by immunoSEQ multiplex PCR, yet TCRdb's version contains in-frame clones alone and is incomplete. That table gives V, J and clone size, and the DNA gave D and trimming. The sample has a few hundred thousand clones, around 80% seen once. Sequencing was done on a sample of peripheral blood. The chain employs TRBV11-1 and TRBJ2-3; 8 bases match TRBD2. This receptor was identified in a woman aged 50 to 60 with acute or convalescent COVID-19. The CDR3 bases are TGTGCCAGCTGCCGGGAGGGGGTTAGCACAGATACGCAGTATTTT. Its protein product is CASCREGVSTDTQYF.